Within the sample, the clone carrying this TCR beta chain is medium-sized. Its target is not known. Germline CDR1 reads SGHNT; CDR2 reads YENEEA. Trimming removed 5 bases at V and 0 bases at J, with 9 bases between. The CDR3 is 14 residues long. Treatment described: randomized to nivolumab then ipilimumab (arm A) or the reverse (arm B). Patients had received no earlier DNA-damaging chemotherapy. TCRdb's copy holds only in-frame clones and misses some; the assay was immunoSEQ multiplex PCR. The sample lists 5,000 to 6,500 clones, approximately 19% occurring once. The sample comes from a study of sequential checkpoint blockade in melanoma. Study conclusions and caveats: For nivolumab-first patients, baseline tumor clonality was associated with response.

Sequencing was performed on tumor tissue (inferred from file names), taken from a patient given nivolumab and ipilimumab in sequence. J is TRBJ2-3 and V is TRBV11-3, with D unclear. The origin of this receptor is a human donor with melanoma. The chain's CDR3 is CASSPSVSTDTQYF. In nucleotides, the CDR3 is TGTGCCAGCAGCCCTTCCGTGAGCACAGATACGCAGTATTTT.